Listed below are T cell receptor beta chains from one sample, sequenced in a study of OX40 agonist ivuxolimab in advanced cancers. Using immunoSEQ multiplex PCR, the repertoire was profiled, and TCRdb retains in-frame clones only, with some absent. The data contain 65,000 to 95,000 clones, 90% to 95% of them seen just once; the ten biggest clones take up around 4.8%. This sample comprised CD4+ or CD8+ T cells sorted from blood, obtained in a trial of the OX40 agonist ivuxolimab. These receptor sequences come from an adult with an advanced solid tumor such as melanoma, head and neck, liver or kidney cancer. The CDR3 runs from the conserved cysteine through the conserved F or W. Fields, in order: D gene, clone size, J gene, V gene, CDR3 DNA, CDR3 protein. A D gene is named only where the DNA matches it firmly. Clone size is shown for a subset of rows, as once, few, many or a class of expanded clone.

TRBD2	once	TRBJ2-1	TRBV7-3	TGTGCCAGCAGCTTACTGGTAGCGGGTAGCTCCTACAATGAGCAGTTCTTC	CASSLLVAGSSYNEQFF
-	-	TRBJ1-5	TRBV19	TGTGCCAGTAAGGGGGTGGCCTATAGCAATCAGCCCCAGCATTTT	CASKGVAYSNQPQHF
TRBD2	-	TRBJ2-2	TRBV11-1	TGTGCCAGCAGCCCCCAGCCTGGCGGGAGGTACCCAGGGGCCGGGGAGCTGTTTTTT	CASSPQPGGRYPGAGELFF
-	-	TRBJ2-5	TRBV6-5	TGTGCCAGCAGTTACTCGTTAGGAGAGACCCAGTACTTC	CASSYSLGETQYF
-	-	TRBJ1-5	TRBV11-3	TGTGCCAGCAGCACCCTATTAGGAGATAGCAATCAGCCCCAGCATTTT	CASSTLLGDSNQPQHF
-	-	TRBJ1-3	TRBV7-2	TGTGCCAGCAGCGGACGCCGGGGTGGGACCATATATTTT	CASSGRRGGTIYF
TRBD1	-	TRBJ1-2	TRBV5-1	TGCGCCAGCAGCTTGGGGGACCGGACAGGGATATATGGCTACACCTTC	CASSLGDRTGIYGYTF
TRBD1	-	TRBJ2-5	TRBV28	TGTGCCAGCAGTTCCCCAGGGGGCTGGGAGACCCAGTACTTC	CASSSPGGWETQYF
-	-	TRBJ2-7	TRBV27	TGTGCCAGCGGGTCTTACCGGGACTTCTTACACGAGCAGTACTTC	CASGSYRDFLHEQYF
-	-	TRBJ1-3	TRBV21-1	TGTGCCAGCAGCAGTGATAGGGTAGGAGGAAACACCATATATTTT	CASSSDRVGGNTIYF
TRBD2	-	TRBJ2-3	TRBV5-6	TGTGCCAGCAGCCAATTAGCGGGTTCCCAGGCAGATACGCAGTATTTT	CASSQLAGSQADTQYF
-	-	TRBJ2-7	TRBV7-9	TGTGCCAGCAGCTTGACAGGAGCTGGCGAGCAGTACTTC	CASSLTGAGEQYF
TRBD2	-	TRBJ2-7	TRBV7-9	TGTGCCAGCAGTACTCTCGGGACTAGCGGAACCTCCTACGAGCAGTACTTC	CASSTLGTSGTSYEQYF
TRBD1	-	TRBJ2-5	TRBV27	TGTGCCAGCATGGACAGGGGCGGGCTTATTGGAGAGACCCAGTACTTC	CASMDRGGLIGETQYF
-	-	TRBJ2-3	TRBV27	TGTGCCAGCAGTTGGGACTCCCTGGCAGATACGCAGTATTTT	CASSWDSLADTQYF
-	-	TRBJ1-1	TRBV19	TGTGCCAGTAGTCCCCCGGGATTACGAGGGACTGAAGCTTTCTTT	CASSPPGLRGTEAFF
-	-	TRBJ2-7	TRBV7-2	TGTGCCAGCAGCTTAGTTTCAACAGAGAGCTCCTACGAGCAGTACTTC	CASSLVSTESSYEQYF
TRBD2	-	TRBJ2-5	TRBV2	TGTGCCAGGCTTAGCGGGAGAGGAGAAGAGACCCAGTACTTC	CARLSGRGEETQYF
TRBD1	-	TRBJ2-1	TRBV5-1	TGCGCCAGCAGCTTGGAACCCTCGGGACAGGGTTACAATGAGCAGTTCTTC	CASSLEPSGQGYNEQFF
-	once	TRBJ2-3	TRBV18	TGTGCCAGCTCACCTCCAGGGACGGATACGCAGTATTTT	CASSPPGTDTQYF
-	once	TRBJ2-3	TRBV10-3	TGTGCCATCAGTGAGCCGGGGGACACAGATACGCAGTATTTT	CAISEPGDTDTQYF
-	-	TRBJ1-4	TRBV4-3	TGCGCCAGCAGCCAAGGTGACCACGCAACTAATGAAAAACTGTTTTTT	CASSQGDHATNEKLFF